The 18 T cell receptor beta chains presented below share a single source sample, sequenced in a study of cytomegalovirus exposure and HLA in healthy donors. PCR used 60 Vbeta primers and 13 Jbeta primers. Produced via immunoSEQ multiplex PCR; TCRdb's table is partial and in-frame only. The repertoire holds 200,000 to 250,000 clones, with about 80% as singletons. What was sequenced was PBMCs. The receptors were gathered from a middle-aged woman in good health and CMV-seronegative.

The gene calls are TRBV5-1 and TRBJ2-2; 7 bases line up with TRBD2. Germline V lookup: CDR1 SGHRS, CDR2 YFSETQ. The CDR3 sequence is 17 residues long. J was trimmed by 0 bases and V by 4 bases; bases with no gene match: 9. Here the CDR3 DNA reads TGCGCCAGCAGCCAGGGACTACTTACCGCGAACACCGGGGAGCTGTTTTTT. Its protein is CASSQGLLTANTGELFF.

The CDR3: CASRWEQGAANSPLHF. The CDR3 bases are TGTGCCAGCAGATGGGAACAGGGGGCAGCGAATTCACCCCTCCACTTT. V is TRBV27 and J is TRBJ1-6, with 9 bases fitting TRBD1. CDR1 is MNHEY and CDR2 is SMNVEV in the germline V gene (reference sequence). V was clipped by 6 bases and J by 7 bases; unmatched bases: 10. This CDR3 is built from 16 residues.

The rearrangement joins TRBV5-5 to TRBJ2-1, with D maybe TRBD2 (6 bases). The CDR3 sequence is 15 residues long. The germline V gene has CDR1 SGHKS and CDR2 YYEKEE (reference sequence). Trimming cost V 0 bases and J 3 bases, with 10 bases left between them. This CDR3 reads CASSLGRGGYNEQFF. DNA of the CDR3: TGTGCCAGCAGCTTGGGTAGGGGAGGCTACAATGAGCAGTTCTTC.

The chain's CDR3 is CASSPPQGLANEKLFF. The CDR3 DNA sequence: TGTGCCAGCAGCCCACCCCAGGGGTTGGCTAATGAAAAACTGTTTTTT. V gene TRBV7-8 combines with J gene TRBJ1-4, with a tentative D call TRBD1 (6 bases). The CDR3 sequence is 16 residues long. CDR1 is SGHVS and CDR2 is FQNEAQ in the germline V gene. V was trimmed by 5 bases and J by 3 bases, leaving 16 bases between them.

The V and J genes are TRBV21-1 and TRBJ1-5; the table's D call, TRBD1, has no DNA check behind it. TRBV21-1 is given as a pseudogene. This CDR3 is 17 amino acids long. This chain's CDR3 is CASSKSLDREFNQPQHF. CDR3 bases: TGTGCCAGCAGCAAAAGCCTAGACAGGGAGTTCAATCAGCCCCAGCATTTT.

The rearrangement uses TRBV7-2 and TRBJ1-5, with 7 bases lining up with TRBD1. V was clipped by 5 bases and J by 3 bases; unmatched bases: 4. Germline CDR1 reads SGHTA; CDR2 reads FQGNSA. There are 14 residues in the CDR3. The CDR3 DNA is TGTGCCAGCAGCCACGGGACAGTCAATCAGCCCCAGCATTTT. This sequence encodes CASSHGTVNQPQHF.

The chain is built from TRBV10-3 and TRBJ2-2, with TRBD1 matching 9 bases. V lost 6 bases, J lost 0 bases, and 5 bases stayed unmatched. Germline loops: CDR1 ENHRY, CDR2 SYGVKD. The CDR3 covers 16 residues. CDR3 amino acids: CAISPRTGANTGELFF. The CDR3 DNA sequence: TGTGCCATCAGCCCTCGGACAGGGGCGAACACCGGGGAGCTGTTTTTT.

The chain's CDR3 is CASSVEDSYGYTF. As DNA, the CDR3 is TGTGCCAGCAGCGTAGAGGACAGCTATGGCTACACCTTC. This chain connects TRBV9 to TRBJ1-2, with D possibly being TRBD1 (6 bases). The CDR3 is 13 amino acids. Germline V gene data show CDR1 as SGDLS and CDR2 as YYNGEE. V lost 0 bases and J lost 4, with 7 bases in between.

CDR3 region: CASSQMAPYEKLFF. In DNA form, the CDR3 reads TGTGCCAGCAGCCAAATGGCCCCATATGAAAAACTGTTTTTT. The genes are TRBV14 and TRBJ1-4; no definite D call. Germline-derived CDR1 and CDR2 are SGHDN and FVKESK. V shed 2 bases and J shed 6 bases, with 10 bases lying between them. The CDR3 is 14 amino acids.

V usage is TRBV6-5 and J usage is TRBJ2-1; 11 bases agree with TRBD1. Germline CDR1 is MNHEY and CDR2 is SVGAGI. The CDR3 runs 15 residues. V was pared by 0 bases and J by 9 bases, with 4 bases of the junction left unmatched. CDR3 protein: CASSYSGQGAGEQFF. In DNA, the CDR3 is TGTGCCAGCAGTTACTCCGGACAGGGGGCCGGTGAGCAGTTCTTC.

The rearrangement joins TRBV28 to TRBJ1-3; 7 bases map to TRBD1. CDR1 and CDR2 from the germline V gene are MDHEN and SYDVKM. V dropped 4 bases and J dropped 2; count of bases not matched to a gene: 2. The CDR3 length is 14 residues. This CDR3 is CASSSTGAGNTIYF. DNA of the CDR3: TGTGCCAGCAGTTCAACAGGGGCTGGAAACACCATATATTTT.

The genes are TRBV11-2 and TRBJ1-1, with 8 bases that match TRBD1. The CDR3 has 14 residues. Per germline, CDR1 SGHAT and CDR2 FQNNGV. V was clipped by 5 bases and J by 6 bases; unmatched bases: 8. The DNA for the CDR3 is TGTGCCAGCAGCGCCGGGACAGGACTCTCTGAAGCTTTCTTT. It codes for CASSAGTGLSEAFF.

A note on this clone: This specimen includes other DNA sequences encoding the same CDR3. The rearrangement links TRBV5-6 to TRBJ2-5, with D uncertain. Germline values: CDR1 SGHDT, CDR2 YYEEEE. Trimming cost V 2 bases and J 4 bases, with 9 bases left between them. This CDR3 is built from 13 residues. The CDR3 nucleotides are TGTGCCAGCAGCTTCTCCGGGTCAGAGACCCAGTACTTC. This translates into CASSFSGSETQYF. Supplemented by reference TRBV5-6 and TRBJ2-5, the full variable domain reads DAGVTQSPTHLIKTRGQQVTLRCSPKSGHDTVSWYQQALGQGPQFIFQYYEEEERQRGNFPDRFSGHQFPNYSSELNVNALLLGDSALYLCASSFSGSETQYFGPGTRLLVL.

The rearrangement links TRBV2 to TRBJ1-5; D remains unclear. With 4 bases removed from V and 0 bases from J, the gap between germline ends came to 7 bases. CDR1 and CDR2 from the germline V gene are SNHLY and FYNNEI. This CDR3 comprises 14 residues. CDR3 coding DNA: TGTGCCAGCAGTGGGCTGAATAGCAATCAGCCCCAGCATTTT. It specifies CASSGLNSNQPQHF. Using reference TRBV2 and TRBJ1-5 for the parts outside the CDR3, the full variable domain is EPEVTQTPSHQVTQMGQEVILRCVPISNHLYFYWYRQILGQKVEFLVSFYNNEISEKSEIFDDQFSVERPDGSNFTLKIRSTKLEDSAMYFCASSGLNSNQPQHFGDGTRLSIL.

The chain employs TRBV5-1 and TRBJ2-7; D is possibly TRBD1 (6 bases). The CDR3 totals 17 residues. With 0 bases removed from V and 6 bases from J, the gap between germline ends came to 22 bases. CDR1 and CDR2 from the germline V gene are SGHRS and YFSETQ. The CDR3 DNA reads as TGCGCCAGCAGCTTGGGCCCAACAGGGATTTTGTCCGGCGAGCAGTACTTC. Amino acid sequence: CASSLGPTGILSGEQYF. Complete variable domain (other parts from reference TRBV5-1 and TRBJ2-7): KAGVTQTPRYLIKTRGQQVTLSCSPISGHRSVSWYQQTPGQGLQFLFEYFSETQRNKGNFPGRFSGRQFSNSRSEMNVSTLELGDSALYLCASSLGPTGILSGEQYFGPGTRLTVT.

This sequence joins TRBV25-1 and TRBJ2-5; 7 bases are a match to TRBD1. The V gene end was trimmed by 2 bases and the J gene end by 4 bases; junction bases not matched to a gene: 10. Germline CDR1 reads MGHDK; CDR2 reads SYGVNS. The CDR3 has 16 amino acids. The CDR3 spells CASSEGPRQGRETQYF. CDR3 coding DNA: TGTGCCAGCAGTGAAGGCCCCCGACAGGGAAGAGAGACCCAGTACTTC.

The chain couples TRBV5-1 to TRBJ1-2; D may be TRBD1 (6 bases). Trimming removed 4 bases from V and 4 bases from J, with 20 bases in between. The CDR3 contains 16 residues. Germline V gene lookup returns CDR1 SGHRS and CDR2 YFSETQ. The CDR3 spells CASSATYGGKGYGYTF. CDR3 DNA: TGCGCCAGCAGCGCCACATATGGGGGCAAGGGCTATGGCTACACCTTC.

The chain combines TRBV7-2 with TRBJ2-7, with 7 bases lining up with TRBD1. J lost 0 bases, V lost 5 bases, and 7 bases had no gene match. Germline lookup yields CDR1 SGHTA and CDR2 FQGNSA. The CDR3 length is 15 residues. CDR3: CASSTNRDSSYEQYF. For the CDR3, the DNA is TGTGCCAGCAGCACAAACCGGGACAGCTCCTACGAGCAGTACTTC.